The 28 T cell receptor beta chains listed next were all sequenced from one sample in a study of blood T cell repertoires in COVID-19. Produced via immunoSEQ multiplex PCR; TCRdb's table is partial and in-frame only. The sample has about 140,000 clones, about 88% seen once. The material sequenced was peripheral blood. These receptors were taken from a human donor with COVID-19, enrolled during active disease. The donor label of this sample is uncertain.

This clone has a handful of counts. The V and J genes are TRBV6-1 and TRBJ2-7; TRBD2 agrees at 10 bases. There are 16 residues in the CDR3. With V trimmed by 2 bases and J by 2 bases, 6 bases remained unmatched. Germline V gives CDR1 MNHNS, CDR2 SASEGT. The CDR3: CASSELVAGGPYEQYF. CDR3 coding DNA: TGTGCCAGCAGTGAACTGGTAGCGGGGGGACCCTACGAGCAGTACTTC.

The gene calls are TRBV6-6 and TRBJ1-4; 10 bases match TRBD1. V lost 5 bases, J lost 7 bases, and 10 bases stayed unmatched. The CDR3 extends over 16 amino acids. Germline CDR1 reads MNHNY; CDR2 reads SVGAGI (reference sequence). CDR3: CASSPDRTGGIEKLFF. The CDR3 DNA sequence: TGTGCCAGCAGTCCCGATCGGACAGGGGGTATTGAAAAACTGTTTTTT.

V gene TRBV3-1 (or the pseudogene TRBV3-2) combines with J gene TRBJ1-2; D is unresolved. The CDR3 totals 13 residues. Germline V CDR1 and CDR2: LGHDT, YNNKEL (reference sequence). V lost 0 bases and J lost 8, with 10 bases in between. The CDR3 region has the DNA TGTGCCAGCAGCCAAGATTTGGGCTGGGGCTACACCTTC. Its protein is CASSQDLGWGYTF.

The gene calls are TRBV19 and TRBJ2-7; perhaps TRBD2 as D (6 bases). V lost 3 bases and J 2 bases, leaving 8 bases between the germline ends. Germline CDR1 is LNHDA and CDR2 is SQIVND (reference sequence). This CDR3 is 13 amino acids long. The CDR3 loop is CASSMGLTYEQYF. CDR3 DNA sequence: TGTGCCAGTAGTATGGGACTTACCTACGAGCAGTACTTC.

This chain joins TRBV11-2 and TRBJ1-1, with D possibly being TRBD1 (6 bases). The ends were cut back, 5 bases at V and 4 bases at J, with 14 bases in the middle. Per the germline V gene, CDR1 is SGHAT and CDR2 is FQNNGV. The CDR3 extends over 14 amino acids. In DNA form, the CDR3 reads TGTGCCAGCAGCCCTCCTACAGGGCTCACTGAAGCTTTCTTT. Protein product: CASSPPTGLTEAFF.

The CDR3, as DNA: TGTGCCAGCAGTTACTCCGCGGGGGAGGGACGGCCCCAGCATTTT. Translated: CASSYSAGEGRPQHF. V is TRBV6-5 and J is TRBJ1-5; D possibly corresponds to TRBD1 (5 bases). The germline V and J ends were trimmed by 0 bases and 9 bases, with 15 bases remaining between them. Per the germline V gene, CDR1 is MNHEY and CDR2 is SVGAGI. The CDR3 totals 15 residues.

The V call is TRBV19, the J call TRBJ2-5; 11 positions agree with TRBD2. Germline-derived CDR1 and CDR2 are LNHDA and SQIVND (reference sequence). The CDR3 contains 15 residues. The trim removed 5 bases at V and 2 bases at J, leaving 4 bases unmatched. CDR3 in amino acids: CASSLSSGGQETQYF. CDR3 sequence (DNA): TGTGCCAGTAGTTTATCTAGCGGGGGGCAAGAGACCCAGTACTTC.

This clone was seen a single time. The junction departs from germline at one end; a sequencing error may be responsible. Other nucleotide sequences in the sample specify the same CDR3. The CDR3 DNA is TGTGCCAGCAGTCAAGTCAGGGGGCAGGTTGGCTACACCTTC. Protein: CASSQVRGQVGYTF. This sequence joins TRBV3-1 (or the pseudogene TRBV3-2) and TRBJ1-2, with 8 bases aligning to TRBD1. The CDR3 is 14 amino acids. From germline, CDR1 is LGHDT and CDR2 YNNKEL (reference sequence).

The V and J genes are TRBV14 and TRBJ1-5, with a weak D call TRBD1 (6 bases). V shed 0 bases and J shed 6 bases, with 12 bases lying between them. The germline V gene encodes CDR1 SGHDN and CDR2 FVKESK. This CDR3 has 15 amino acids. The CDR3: CASSQETGKSQPQHF. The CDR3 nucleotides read TGTGCCAGCAGCCAAGAAACAGGGAAAAGTCAGCCCCAGCATTTT.

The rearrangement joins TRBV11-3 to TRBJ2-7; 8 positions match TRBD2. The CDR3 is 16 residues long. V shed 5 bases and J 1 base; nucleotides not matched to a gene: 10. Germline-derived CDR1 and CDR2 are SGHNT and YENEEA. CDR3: CASSPHWQRGSYEQYF. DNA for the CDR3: TGTGCCAGCAGCCCACACTGGCAGCGGGGGTCCTACGAGCAGTACTTC.

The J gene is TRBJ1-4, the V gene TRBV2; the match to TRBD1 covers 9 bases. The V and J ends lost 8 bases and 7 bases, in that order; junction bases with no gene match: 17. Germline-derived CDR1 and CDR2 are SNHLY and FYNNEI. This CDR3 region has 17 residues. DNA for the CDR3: TGTGCCAGCCTTACGGACCAACAGGGGGCCGGTGGTGAAAAACTGTTTTTT. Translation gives CASLTDQQGAGGEKLFF.

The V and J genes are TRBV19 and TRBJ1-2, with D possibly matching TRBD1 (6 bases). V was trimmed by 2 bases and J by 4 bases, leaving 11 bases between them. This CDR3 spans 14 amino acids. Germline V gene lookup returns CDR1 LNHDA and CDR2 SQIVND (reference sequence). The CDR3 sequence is CASSITGQSYGYTF. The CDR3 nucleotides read TGTGCCAGTAGTATAACAGGACAGAGCTATGGCTACACCTTC.

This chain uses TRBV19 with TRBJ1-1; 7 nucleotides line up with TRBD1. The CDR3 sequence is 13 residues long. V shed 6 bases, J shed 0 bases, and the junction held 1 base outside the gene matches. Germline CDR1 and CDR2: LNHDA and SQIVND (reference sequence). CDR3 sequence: CASRTGMNTEAFF. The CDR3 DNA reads TGTGCCAGTAGGACAGGGATGAACACTGAAGCTTTCTTT.

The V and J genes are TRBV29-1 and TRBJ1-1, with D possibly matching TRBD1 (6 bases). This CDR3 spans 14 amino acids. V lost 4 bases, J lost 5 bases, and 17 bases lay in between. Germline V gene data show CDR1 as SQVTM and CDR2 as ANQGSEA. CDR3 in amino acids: CSVVLGAGDTEAFF. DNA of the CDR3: TGCAGCGTTGTCTTAGGGGCAGGGGATACTGAAGCTTTCTTT. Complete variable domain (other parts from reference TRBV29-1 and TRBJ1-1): SAVISQKPSRDICQRGTSLTIQCQVDSQVTMMFWYRQQPGQSLTLIATANQGSEATYESGFVIDKFPISRPNLTFSTLTVSNMSPEDSSIYLCSVVLGAGDTEAFFGQGTRLTVV.

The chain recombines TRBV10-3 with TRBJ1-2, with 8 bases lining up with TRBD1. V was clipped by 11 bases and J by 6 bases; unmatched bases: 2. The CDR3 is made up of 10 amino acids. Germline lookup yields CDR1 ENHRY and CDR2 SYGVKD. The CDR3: CASQGDGYTF. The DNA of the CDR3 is TGTGCCTCACAGGGGGATGGCTACACCTTC.

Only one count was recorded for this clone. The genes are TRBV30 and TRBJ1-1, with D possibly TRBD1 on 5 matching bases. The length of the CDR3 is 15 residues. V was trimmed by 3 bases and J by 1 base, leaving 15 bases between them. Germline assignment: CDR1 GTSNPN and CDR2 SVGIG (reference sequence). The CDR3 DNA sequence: TGTGCCTGGAGCGCCGCCGGGGGGGAGAACACTGAAGCTTTCTTT. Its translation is CAWSAAGGENTEAFF.

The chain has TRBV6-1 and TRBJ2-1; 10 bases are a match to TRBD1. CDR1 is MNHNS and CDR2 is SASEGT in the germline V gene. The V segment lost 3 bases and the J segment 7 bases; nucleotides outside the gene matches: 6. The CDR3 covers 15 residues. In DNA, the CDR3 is TGTGCCAGCAGTGAGAAAAGGACAGGGGGAAATGAGCAGTTCTTC. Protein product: CASSEKRTGGNEQFF.

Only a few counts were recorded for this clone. CDR3 nucleotides: TGTGCCAGCAGTTATCCCGGGACTAGCGGGCGCTCCTTCTCCTACGAGCAGTACTTC. Amino acids: CASSYPGTSGRSFSYEQYF. The chain recombines TRBV6-2 or TRBV6-3 with TRBJ2-7, with TRBD2 matching over 12 bases. J was trimmed by 0 bases and V by 3 bases; bases with no gene match: 12. This CDR3 region has 19 residues. From germline, CDR1 is MNHEY and CDR2 SVGEGT.

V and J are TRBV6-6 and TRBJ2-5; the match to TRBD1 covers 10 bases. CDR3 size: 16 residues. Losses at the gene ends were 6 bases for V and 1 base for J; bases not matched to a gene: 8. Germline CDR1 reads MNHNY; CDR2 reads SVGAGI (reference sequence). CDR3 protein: CASSWTGGGSQETQYF. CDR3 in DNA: TGTGCCAGCAGCTGGACAGGGGGTGGGAGCCAAGAGACCCAGTACTTC.

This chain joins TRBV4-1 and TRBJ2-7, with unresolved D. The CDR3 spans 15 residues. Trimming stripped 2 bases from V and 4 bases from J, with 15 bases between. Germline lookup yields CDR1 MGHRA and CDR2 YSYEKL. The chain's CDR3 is CASSQKASESYEQYF. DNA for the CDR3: TGCGCCAGCAGCCAAAAGGCAAGCGAATCGTACGAGCAGTACTTC.

The CDR3 here is CASSSTRHEQYF. DNA for the CDR3: TGTGCCAGCAGTTCGACTAGACACGAGCAGTACTTC. The V call is TRBV12-3 or TRBV12-4, the J call TRBJ2-7; possible D gene TRBD2, 6 bases. Trimming shortened V by 4 bases and J by 5 bases, and 9 bases separated the two germline ends. The CDR3 has 12 residues.

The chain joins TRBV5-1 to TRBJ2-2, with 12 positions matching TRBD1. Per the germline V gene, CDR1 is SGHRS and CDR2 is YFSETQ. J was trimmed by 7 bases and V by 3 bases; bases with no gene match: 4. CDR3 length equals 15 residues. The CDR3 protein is CASSSGTGGGGELFF. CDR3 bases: TGCGCCAGCAGCTCTGGGACAGGGGGCGGCGGGGAGCTGTTTTTT.

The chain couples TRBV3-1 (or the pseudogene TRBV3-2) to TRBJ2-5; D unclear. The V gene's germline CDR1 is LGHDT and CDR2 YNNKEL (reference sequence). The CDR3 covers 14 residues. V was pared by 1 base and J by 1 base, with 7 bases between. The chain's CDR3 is CASSQAQIQETQYF. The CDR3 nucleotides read TGTGCCAGCAGCCAAGCCCAGATCCAAGAGACCCAGTACTTC.

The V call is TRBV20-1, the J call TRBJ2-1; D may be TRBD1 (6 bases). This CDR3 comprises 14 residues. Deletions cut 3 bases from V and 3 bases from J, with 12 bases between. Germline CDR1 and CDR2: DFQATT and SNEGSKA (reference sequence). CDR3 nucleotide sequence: TGCAGTGCTAGTGGACAGTCCTTCTACAATGAGCAGTTCTTC. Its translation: CSASGQSFYNEQFF.

The DNA for the CDR3 is TGTGCCAGCAGTGGGACAGGGGGCATCTATGGCTACACCTTC. Amino acid sequence: CASSGTGGIYGYTF. The V gene is TRBV25-1, the J gene TRBJ1-2, with 11 bases fitting TRBD1. The CDR3 consists of 14 residues. With V trimmed by 4 bases and J by 4 bases, 2 bases remained unmatched. Germline V gives CDR1 MGHDK, CDR2 SYGVNS.

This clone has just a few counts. This chain's CDR3 is CASSLDPGGTEAFF. In nucleotides, the CDR3 is TGCGCCAGCAGCTTGGATCCGGGAGGAACTGAAGCTTTCTTT. V usage is TRBV5-1 and J usage is TRBJ1-1; D not certain. The V gene lost 0 bases and the J gene lost 5 bases, with 11 bases spanning the gap. The CDR3 runs 14 residues. The germline V gene has CDR1 SGHRS and CDR2 YFSETQ.

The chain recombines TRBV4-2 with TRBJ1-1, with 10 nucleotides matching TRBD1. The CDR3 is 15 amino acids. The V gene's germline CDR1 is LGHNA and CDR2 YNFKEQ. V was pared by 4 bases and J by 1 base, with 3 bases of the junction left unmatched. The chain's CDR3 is CASSLRTGGNTEAFF. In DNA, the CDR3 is TGTGCCAGCAGCCTAAGGACAGGGGGGAACACTGAAGCTTTCTTT.

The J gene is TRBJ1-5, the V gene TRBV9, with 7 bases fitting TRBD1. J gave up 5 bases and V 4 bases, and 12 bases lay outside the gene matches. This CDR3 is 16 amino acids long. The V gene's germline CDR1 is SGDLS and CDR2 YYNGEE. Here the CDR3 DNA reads TGTGCCAGCAGCCCCCAGGGGGGAATGGAGGATCAGCCCCAGCATTTT. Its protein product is CASSPQGGMEDQPQHF.